Listed below are T cell receptor beta chains from one sample, sequenced in a study of blood T cell repertoires in COVID-19. Sequencing was performed with immunoSEQ multiplex PCR; in TCRdb, only in-frame clones are kept and a portion is missing. The table lists just over 60,000 clones, under 80% of them singletons, with 18% in the top ten. The specimen sequenced was peripheral blood. These receptors were taken from a man in his 60s with acute or convalescent COVID-19. Both conserved end residues are part of each CDR3. A D gene is named only where the DNA matches it firmly. Size values are once, few and many counts, or a class for expanded clones, and some rows have none.

V gene	D gene	CDR3 length	J gene	clone size	CDR3 DNA	CDR3 protein
TRBV9	TRBD2	17	TRBJ2-3	NA	TGTGCCAGCAGCGATTCCGGGACTAGCGGGGGCACAGATACGCAGTATTTT	CASSDSGTSGGTDTQYF
TRBV6-5	NA	14	TRBJ1-1	NA	TGTGCCAGCAGTCCTACAGGGAGTTACACTGAAGCTTTCTTT	CASSPTGSYTEAFF
TRBV6-5	TRBD1	15	TRBJ1-5	NA	TGTGCCAGCAGAAAAAACAGGGGGGGCAATCAGCCCCAGCATTTT	CASRKNRGGNQPQHF
TRBV11-2	TRBD1	14	TRBJ2-7	NA	TGTGCCAGCAGCCGAGCGGGGACAGGGGACGAGCAGTACTTC	CASSRAGTGDEQYF
TRBV6-5	NA	15	TRBJ2-2	NA	TGTGCCAGCCGAGGACAGCCGACGAACACCGGGGAGCTGTTTTTT	CASRGQPTNTGELFF
TRBV20-1	TRBD1	14	TRBJ1-6	few	TGCAGTGCTAGTTGGTGGGACAGAAATTCACCCCTCCACTTT	CSASWWDRNSPLHF
TRBV27	TRBD1	15	TRBJ1-5	NA	TGTGCCAGCAGTTTCCTAGGACAGGGCAATCAGCCCCAGCATTTT	CASSFLGQGNQPQHF
TRBV20-1	NA	15	TRBJ2-6	NA	TGCAGTGCTAGTGGTCTAGGCTCTGGGGCCAACGTCCTGACTTTC	CSASGLGSGANVLTF
TRBV19	TRBD2	16	TRBJ2-7	once	TGTGCCAGTAGTAACAGACTAGCGGGAGGAGGCTTCGAGCAGTACTTC	CASSNRLAGGGFEQYF
TRBV12-3/TRBV12-4	NA	11	TRBJ1-1	NA	TGTGCCAGCAGTACTAGCGGGACAGCTTTCTTT	CASSTSGTAFF
TRBV27	NA	14	TRBJ2-7	few	TGTGCCAGCAGTTTAAGGTCAGGATTCTACGAGCAGTACTTC	CASSLRSGFYEQYF
TRBV5-1	NA	15	TRBJ2-5	once	TGCGCCAGCAGGCGAGGCGGGGAGAGTCGGGAGACCCAGTACTTC	CASRRGGESRETQYF
TRBV7-2	TRBD1	17	TRBJ1-5	few	TGTGCCAGCAGCTTAGAACTAGTCAGGGGGATCAATCAGCCCCAGCATTTT	CASSLELVRGINQPQHF
TRBV23-1	TRBD1	17	TRBJ1-4	NA	TGCGCCAGCAGTCTCCCTGGGACAGGGGCCTTCCATGAAAAACTGTTTTTT	CASSLPGTGAFHEKLFF
TRBV18	TRBD1	16	TRBJ1-2	few	TGTGCCAGCTCACCAGTGCGTCAGGGGGCCGGTGGTGGCTACACCTTC	CASSPVRQGAGGGYTF
TRBV27	NA	15	TRBJ2-1	NA	TGTGCCAGCAGTTCGCGGGACGGCGGACCCAATGAGCAGTTCTTC	CASSSRDGGPNEQFF
TRBV7-9	NA	14	TRBJ2-3	NA	TGTGCCAGCAGCTCCCGACGGGGCACAGATACGCAGTATTTT	CASSSRRGTDTQYF
TRBV23-1	NA	12	TRBJ1-6	once	TGCGCCAGCAACAGGGATAATTCACCCCTCCACTTT	CASNRDNSPLHF
TRBV21-1	NA	16	TRBJ1-4	NA	TGTGCCAGCAGCCACCCCCAGGGGGCAACTAATGAAAAACTGTTTTTT	CASSHPQGATNEKLFF
TRBV10-3	TRBD1	16	TRBJ2-2	NA	TGTGCCATCACCCGAGGGAGGGACAGGGGCACCGGGGAGCTGTTTTTT	CAITRGRDRGTGELFF
TRBV30	TRBD1	15	TRBJ1-1	NA	TGTGCCTCCCAACCACCAGGACAGGGGAACACTGAAGCTTTCTTT	CASQPPGQGNTEAFF
TRBV19	TRBD2	14	TRBJ2-1	NA	TGTGCCAGTAGAACTAGCGGGCTCTACAATGAGCAGTTCTTC	CASRTSGLYNEQFF
TRBV10-3	TRBD2	15	TRBJ2-1	NA	TGTGCCATCAGTGAATCCGGGACTAGAGGAAACGAGCAGTTCTTC	CAISESGTRGNEQFF
TRBV7-9	TRBD2	13	TRBJ2-5	many	TGTGCCAGCACCACCCGGGAGGGCGAGACCCAGTACTTC	CASTTREGETQYF
TRBV6-2/TRBV6-3	TRBD1	15	TRBJ1-5	NA	TGTGCCAGCAGTGCCGCAGGGGGCTCGGGTCAGCCCCAGCATTTT	CASSAAGGSGQPQHF
TRBV7-3	NA	16	TRBJ2-2	NA	TGTGCCAGCAGCTCAACGCTTACAGGGACCACCGGGGAGCTGTTTTTT	CASSSTLTGTTGELFF
TRBV24-1	TRBD1	17	TRBJ2-1	NA	TGTGCCACCAGTGATGACAGGACAGGGGGCTCCTACAATGAGCAGTTCTTC	CATSDDRTGGSYNEQFF
TRBV25-1	NA	14	TRBJ1-1	NA	TGTGCCAGCAGCCGCGGGTCGGGGGTCACTGAAGCTTTCTTT	CASSRGSGVTEAFF
TRBV9	NA	15	TRBJ1-5	NA	TGTGCCAGCAGCGTAGGAGGGGGGGGCAATCAGCCCCAGCATTTT	CASSVGGGGNQPQHF
TRBV20-1	NA	11	TRBJ2-5	NA	TGCAGTGCTACCCTACAAGAGACCCAGTACTTC	CSATLQETQYF
TRBV7-9	TRBD1	16	TRBJ2-2	NA	TGTGCCAGCAGCCCTATACAGGGGGCGCAGACCGGGGAGCTGTTTTTT	CASSPIQGAQTGELFF
TRBV15	TRBD2	15	TRBJ2-3	many	TGTGCCACCAGCAGGGTAGCGGGAGGCCCAGATACGCAGTATTTT	CATSRVAGGPDTQYF
TRBV5-1	NA	16	TRBJ1-1	few	TGCGCCAGCAGCTTGGGGGGCGAGCCGGGTCGGGCCGGGGCTTTCTTT	CASSLGGEPGRAGAFF
TRBV2	TRBD2	18	TRBJ2-6	once	TGTGCCAGCTCGGGACTAGCGGGAGGGCCCGCTGGGGCCAACGTCCTGACTTTC	CASSGLAGGPAGANVLTF
TRBV4-2	TRBD2	18	TRBJ2-2	NA	TGTGCCAGCAGCCAAGATGCTCGAGCGGGAGGTGACACCGGGGAGCTGTTTTTT	CASSQDARAGGDTGELFF
TRBV7-8	NA	16	TRBJ2-5	NA	TGTGCCAGCAGCTTGGGGTTGTCTGGCAGGGTGGAGACCCAGTACTTC	CASSLGLSGRVETQYF
TRBV3-1/TRBV3-2	TRBD1	16	TRBJ1-2	few	TGTGCCAGCAGCCTTCATGGCCAGGGGGATTTGGGTGGCTACACCTTC	CASSLHGQGDLGGYTF
TRBV6-5	TRBD1	14	TRBJ2-7	once	TGTGCCAGCAGAGGACAGGGTGGGGGTCACGAGCAGTACTTC	CASRGQGGGHEQYF
TRBV28	TRBD1	14	TRBJ1-6	few	TGTGCCAGCAGTGCTTCGACAGGGGGAGAACCCCTCCACTTT	CASSASTGGEPLHF
TRBV14	TRBD1	15	TRBJ2-5	once	TGTGCCAGCAGCCATGTTGGGACAGAACAAGAGACCCAGTACTTC	CASSHVGTEQETQYF
TRBV2	NA	13	TRBJ1-2	NA	TGTGCCAGCAGTCCACAGGGTAGGAATGGCTACACCTTC	CASSPQGRNGYTF
TRBV10-3	TRBD1	12	TRBJ1-4	NA	TGTGCCACCGGGACAGGGAATGAAAAACTGTTTTTT	CATGTGNEKLFF
TRBV11-2	NA	14	TRBJ2-5	NA	TGTGCCAGCAGCTTAGAAATATTTGGAGGGACCCAGTACTTC	CASSLEIFGGTQYF
TRBV7-2	NA	16	TRBJ2-1	NA	TGTGCCAGCAGCCCCCCGCGGATAAGATGGAATGATGAGCAGTTCTTC	CASSPPRIRWNDEQFF
TRBV7-8	TRBD1	15	TRBJ1-4	NA	TGTGCCAGCAGCTACGACAGGGGTCTCCGGGAAAAACTGTTTTTT	CASSYDRGLREKLFF
TRBV2	TRBD2	13	TRBJ2-7	NA	TGTGCCAGCAGGGGGACTAGCGGAAGTTCTTGGTACTTC	CASRGTSGSSWYF
TRBV6-7	NA	13	TRBJ1-2	NA	TGTGCCAGCAGTTACACCAGGGTTCGGGGCTACACCTTC	CASSYTRVRGYTF
TRBV6-5	NA	13	TRBJ1-5	NA	TGTGCCAGCAGTTACTCCTACAGCCAGCCCCAGCATTTT	CASSYSYSQPQHF